The clone carrying this TCR beta chain qualifies as medium-sized. With 0 bases clipped from V and 9 bases from J, the junction kept 6 bases outside the gene matches. CDR1 SGHRS and CDR2 YFSETQ come from the germline V gene. The CDR3 length is 15 residues. The sample originates from a study of immune evolution from preneoplasia to lung adenocarcinoma. This table comes from immunoSEQ multiplex PCR, and its TCRdb copy is limited to in-frame clones, with some not included. Among approximately 7,900 clones listed, around 80% were seen once. The V call is TRBV5-1, the J call TRBJ2-1, with 10 bases matching TRBD2. Sequencing used FFPE adjacent normal lung tissue. This clonotype was obtained from a person between 65 and 80 years old with lung adenocarcinoma. CDR3 in amino acids: CASSLDPSGGSEQFF. CDR3 nucleotide sequence: TGCGCCAGCAGCTTGGATCCTAGCGGGGGCTCTGAGCAGTTCTTC. Combining the CDR3 with reference TRBV5-1 and TRBJ2-1 gives the whole variable domain KAGVTQTPRYLIKTRGQQVTLSCSPISGHRSVSWYQQTPGQGLQFLFEYFSETQRNKGNFPGRFSGRQFSNSRSEMNVSTLELGDSALYLCASSLDPSGGSEQFFGPGTRLTVL.